This T cell receptor beta chain stems from a study of CD8 T cells in ankylosing spondylitis. The trim removed 1 base at V and 3 bases at J, leaving 8 bases unmatched. The CDR3 spans 16 residues. Germline V gene data show CDR1 as SGHRS and CDR2 as YFSETQ. This clonotype turned up a few times. Its target is not known. Scientists made TCR beta libraries using quantitative 5'-RACE with molecular barcodes. Each CDR3 protein is one row after TCRdb ran MiXCR on the 5' RACE reads. The table has roughly 670,000 distinct CDR3 sequences, over 15% seen once. The study's findings and limits: In ankylosing spondylitis blood, a motif of roughly eight highly homologous TCR beta variants appeared characteristic. Reportedly, disease-linked clones are significantly enriched in ankylosing spondylitis patients' matched synovial fluid. In reactive arthritis synovial fluid and blood, some motif variants had been reported before. Peripheral blood held disease-linked clones only at relatively low frequency, and these were CD8+.

The chain links TRBV5-1 to TRBJ1-1; 8 positions agree with TRBD1. The TCR sequence derives from a male donor with ankylosing spondylitis. Material for sequencing was blood, either unsorted or a sorted T cell fraction (not recorded which). The CDR3 is CASSLMAGGDYTEAFF. DNA of the CDR3: TGCGCCAGCAGCTTGATGGCAGGGGGCGATTACACTGAAGCTTTCTTT.